This T cell receptor (beta chain) was recorded in a study of PD-1 blockade in classical Hodgkin lymphoma. Looking at the study overall: Intravenous nivolumab at 3 mg/kg was given to patients every 2 weeks. Overall study findings and caveats: Complete responders' baseline diversity resembled that of newly diagnosed patients.

At least ten counts were recorded for this clone. Its antigen remains unknown. Repertoires were generated with immunoSEQ multiplex PCR, while TCRdb's copy carries only in-frame clones and drops some. The sample has around 70,000 clones, 70% to 75% seen once. Exposure to brentuximab vedotin varied, and each patient had relapsed following autologous stem cell transplantation. The CDR3 covers 14 residues. V lost 6 bases, J lost 5 bases, and 14 bases lay in between. Germline CDR1 LNHNV, CDR2 YYDKDF (reference sequence). The clonotype comes from a human donor with classical Hodgkin lymphoma. This sequence joins TRBV15 and TRBJ2-1, with D possibly being TRBD2 (6 bases). The sample consisted of peripheral blood mononuclear cells (PBMCs), taken before the second cycle of nivolumab. CDR3: CATRGVSGDNEQFF. The CDR3 DNA reads TGTGCCACCAGGGGTGTTTCGGGAGACAATGAGCAGTTCTTC.